These 2 T cell receptor beta chains came from one sample sequenced in a study of relationships among human T cell subsets. Semiquantitative ARM-PCR amplified T cell receptor alpha and beta CDR3 regions from mRNA. Exponential amplification used communal superprimers after tagged nested gene-specific primers in ARM-PCR. TCRdb ran MiXCR on the multiplex PCR reads and lists one entry per CDR3 protein. Here the sample spans more than 10,000 distinct CDR3 sequences, roughly 62% being singletons. Bead selections for CD25, CD56 and CD294 left a flow-through collected as Th1 cells. The specimen was CD4+ Th1 cells sorted from blood. These TCRs come from a man in his forties in good health.

The chain joins TRBV20-1 to TRBJ2-5; 10 bases map to TRBD1. The CDR3 has 13 residues. CDR1 and CDR2 from the germline V gene are DFQATT and SNEGSKA (reference sequence). The J segment lost 5 bases and the V segment lost 7 bases, leaving 7 bases of the junction unmatched. The CDR3 sequence: CSGPGQGPETQYF. The CDR3 DNA sequence: TGCAGTGGTCCGGGACAGGGGCCCGAGACCCAGTACTTC.

V gene TRBV28 combines with J gene TRBJ2-7; D gene unclear. Trimming removed 6 bases at V and 1 base at J, with 4 bases between. The length of the CDR3 is 11 residues. Germline assignment: CDR1 MDHEN and CDR2 SYDVKM. Here the CDR3 DNA reads TGTGCCAGCAGGGCTTCCTACGAGCAGTACTTC. Translated: CASRASYEQYF.